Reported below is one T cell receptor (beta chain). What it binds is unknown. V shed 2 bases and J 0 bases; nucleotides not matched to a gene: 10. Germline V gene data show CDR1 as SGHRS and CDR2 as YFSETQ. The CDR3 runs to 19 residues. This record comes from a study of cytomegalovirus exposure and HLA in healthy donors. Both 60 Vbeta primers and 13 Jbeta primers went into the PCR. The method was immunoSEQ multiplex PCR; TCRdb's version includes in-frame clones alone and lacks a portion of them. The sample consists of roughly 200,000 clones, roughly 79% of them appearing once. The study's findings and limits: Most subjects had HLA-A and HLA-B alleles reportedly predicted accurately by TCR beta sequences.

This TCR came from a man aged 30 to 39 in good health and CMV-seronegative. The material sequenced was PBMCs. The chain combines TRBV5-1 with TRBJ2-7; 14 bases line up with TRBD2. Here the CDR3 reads CASSFGLAGGGVGSYEQYF. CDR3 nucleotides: TGCGCCAGCAGCTTTGGACTAGCGGGAGGTGGAGTAGGCTCCTACGAGCAGTACTTC. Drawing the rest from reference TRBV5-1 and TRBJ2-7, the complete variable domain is KAGVTQTPRYLIKTRGQQVTLSCSPISGHRSVSWYQQTPGQGLQFLFEYFSETQRNKGNFPGRFSGRQFSNSRSEMNVSTLELGDSALYLCASSFGLAGGGVGSYEQYFGPGTRLTVT.